The 24 T cell receptor beta chains below all came from one sample that was sequenced in a study of cytomegalovirus exposure and HLA in healthy donors. Researchers ran the PCR with 60 Vbeta and 13 Jbeta primers. The data were produced by immunoSEQ multiplex PCR, yet TCRdb's version contains in-frame clones alone and is incomplete. The sample consists of some 190,000 clones, under 80% of them appearing once. What was sequenced was PBMCs. The receptors stem from a woman in her thirties in good health and CMV-seropositive.

The chain couples TRBV12-5 to TRBJ2-1; 7 bases map to TRBD1. With 3 bases clipped from V and 9 bases from J, the junction kept 8 bases outside the gene matches. This CDR3 is 14 amino acids long. Germline V gene lookup returns CDR1 LGHNT and CDR2 FRNRAP. Here the CDR3 DNA reads TGTGCTAGTGGTTTTGCGACAGGGCTGGGTGAGCAGTTCTTC. This sequence encodes CASGFATGLGEQFF.

The chain recombines TRBV6-5 with TRBJ1-1, with 8 bases that match TRBD1. With 6 bases clipped from V and 0 bases from J, the junction kept 3 bases outside the gene matches. CDR1 and CDR2 from the germline V gene are MNHEY and SVGAGI. The CDR3 runs 14 residues. CDR3 in DNA: TGTGCCAGCAGATTGACAGGGGTGAACACTGAAGCTTTCTTT. This encodes CASRLTGVNTEAFF.

V gene TRBV28 combines with J gene TRBJ2-5; D is perhaps TRBD2 (6 bases). The germline gives CDR1 MDHEN, CDR2 SYDVKM. Deletions cut 5 bases from V and 5 bases from J, with 21 bases between. This CDR3 has 16 residues. The CDR3 region is CASSLRPAPGGETQYF. In DNA, the CDR3 is TGTGCCAGCAGTCTTCGCCCGGCTCCTGGGGGGGAGACCCAGTACTTC.

This chain uses TRBV10-2 with TRBJ2-5; 11 bases line up with TRBD2. This CDR3 comprises 16 residues. The germline V gene encodes CDR1 WSHSY and CDR2 SAAADI. Trimming at V came to 10 bases and at J to 4 bases, leaving 14 bases not matched to a gene. The CDR3 region is CATSSGGLSGGETQYF. CDR3 bases: TGCGCCACCTCTAGCGGGGGGCTTTCAGGGGGAGAGACCCAGTACTTC.

The chain links TRBV5-3 to TRBJ2-7, with 7 bases fitting TRBD1. TRBV5-3 is classed as an ORF, of uncertain function. CDR3 length: 16 amino acids. With V trimmed by 4 bases and J by 0 bases, 10 bases remained unmatched. CDR3 sequence (DNA): TGTGCCAGAAGCGGAAGACAGGGCCTGAGCTCCTACGAGCAGTACTTC. Protein: CARSGRQGLSSYEQYF.

A few counts support this clone. V is TRBV5-1 and J is TRBJ2-7; weak D call: TRBD1 (5 bases). Germline lookup yields CDR1 SGHRS and CDR2 YFSETQ. V was shortened by 0 bases and J by 3 bases, with 7 bases between the two germline ends. The CDR3 runs to 13 residues. The CDR3 DNA follows: TGCGCCAGCAGCTTGGGGACAAACTACGAGCAGTACTTC. Encoded protein: CASSLGTNYEQYF. Together with reference TRBV5-1 and TRBJ2-7, the CDR3 gives the full variable domain: KAGVTQTPRYLIKTRGQQVTLSCSPISGHRSVSWYQQTPGQGLQFLFEYFSETQRNKGNFPGRFSGRQFSNSRSEMNVSTLELGDSALYLCASSLGTNYEQYFGPGTRLTVT.

V and J are TRBV4-3 and TRBJ1-2; possible D gene TRBD1, 5 bases. V gave up 1 base and J gave up 8 bases, with 17 bases separating them. Germline CDR1 LGHNA, CDR2 YSLEER. There are 15 residues in the CDR3. This CDR3 reads CASSQVGEGYRGYTF. The DNA of the CDR3 is TGCGCCAGCAGCCAAGTTGGGGAGGGGTATCGAGGCTACACCTTC.

In its sample, this clone was seen a few times. The chain has TRBV9 and TRBJ1-2; the match to TRBD1 covers 9 bases. The germline CDR1 and CDR2 sequences are SGDLS and YYNGEE. Losses at the gene ends were 0 bases for V and 6 bases for J; bases not matched to a gene: 6. The CDR3 contains 15 residues. Written as DNA, the CDR3 is TGTGCCAGCAGCGTAGGACAGGGGGGGACTGATGGCTACACCTTC. Translated: CASSVGQGGTDGYTF. The complete variable domain, with remaining parts taken from reference TRBV9 and TRBJ1-2, reads DSGVTQTPKHLITATGQRVTLRCSPRSGDLSVYWYQQSLDQGLQFLIQYYNGEERAKGNILERFSAQQFPDLHSELNLSSLELGDSALYFCASSVGQGGTDGYTFGSGTRLTVV.

V is TRBV18 and J is TRBJ1-5, with TRBD1 matching over 11 bases. The germline gives CDR1 KGHSH, CDR2 LQKENI. CDR3 length: 19 residues. With 3 bases clipped from V and 0 bases from J, the junction kept 10 bases outside the gene matches. CDR3 DNA: TGTGCCAGCTCACCCTCGACCGGGACAGGGGGATATAGCAATCAGCCCCAGCATTTT. This gives the protein CASSPSTGTGGYSNQPQHF.

This chain connects TRBV10-3 to TRBJ2-1, with D tentatively TRBD1 (6 bases). The CDR3 loop spans 16 amino acids. Germline-derived CDR1 and CDR2 are ENHRY and SYGVKD. Trimming stripped 3 bases from V and 11 bases from J, with 23 bases between. CDR3 sequence: CAISDRGTGQRFQQFF. The CDR3 region has the DNA TGTGCCATCAGTGACCGGGGAACGGGACAAAGGTTTCAGCAGTTCTTC.

The chain uses TRBV2 and TRBJ2-2; tentative D call: TRBD1 (6 bases). CDR1 is SNHLY, CDR2 FYNNEI, per germline. Deletions cut 4 bases from V and 6 bases from J, with 18 bases between. The CDR3 sequence is 16 residues long. The CDR3 DNA sequence: TGTGCCAGCAGTGCCACAGGGTTTCAAACACCCGGGGAGCTGTTTTTT. Its protein product is CASSATGFQTPGELFF.

This clone is medium-sized in the sample. V is TRBV19 and J is TRBJ1-2, with D tentatively TRBD1 (6 bases). This CDR3 contains 13 residues. Germline lookup yields CDR1 LNHDA and CDR2 SQIVND (reference sequence). CDR3 coding DNA: TGTGCGAGCACGGGGACAACTAACTATGGCTACACCTTC. Translated: CASTGTTNYGYTF.

V gene TRBV7-9 combines with J gene TRBJ2-3; 10 nucleotides match TRBD1. Germline V gene data show CDR1 as SEHNR and CDR2 as FQNEAQ (reference sequence). The J segment lost 2 bases and the V segment lost 4 bases, leaving 3 bases of the junction unmatched. The CDR3 has 15 residues. The CDR3 DNA sequence: TGTGCCAGCAGCTCCGGACAGGGGGTCACAGATACGCAGTATTTT. Residues: CASSSGQGVTDTQYF.

This clone has just a few counts. This rearrangement joins TRBV9 to TRBJ2-5, with D perhaps TRBD2 (5 bases). The V end lost 0 bases, the J end lost 0 bases, and 6 bases lay between the germline ends. The CDR3 runs 14 residues. In germline, CDR1 is SGDLS, CDR2 YYNGEE. CDR3 DNA sequence: TGTGCCAGCAGCGTAGGAGCGGACCAAGAGACCCAGTACTTC. It specifies CASSVGADQETQYF.

The genes are TRBV11-2 and TRBJ2-5; 11 nucleotides align to TRBD2. Trimming cost V 2 bases and J 0 bases; bases outside gene matches: 5. CDR3 length: 17 amino acids. Looked up from germline, CDR1 is SGHAT and CDR2 is FQNNGV. The CDR3 protein is CASSLILTSGDQETQYF. CDR3 DNA: TGTGCCAGCAGCTTAATTCTGACTAGCGGGGACCAAGAGACCCAGTACTTC.

This clone was observed a few times. The chain combines TRBV7-9 with TRBJ2-1; 8 bases are shared with TRBD1. V was pared by 0 bases and J by 4 bases, with 14 bases of the junction left unmatched. Looked up from germline, CDR1 is SEHNR and CDR2 is FQNEAQ (reference sequence). The CDR3 runs 19 residues. CDR3 protein: CASSLAGHSAGGLYNEQFF. The CDR3 DNA reads TGTGCCAGCAGCTTAGCAGGACATTCGGCAGGGGGCCTTTACAATGAGCAGTTCTTC.

To note about this clone: A read error may produce the germline difference seen at one junction end. This chain joins TRBV4-2 and TRBJ2-7; 15 bases map to TRBD2. This CDR3 is built from 19 residues. CDR1 LGHNA and CDR2 YNFKEQ come from the germline V gene. CDR3 in amino acids: CASSQGLGTSGGPSYEQYF. The CDR3 nucleotides are TGTGCCAGCAGCCAAGGCCTTGGGACTAGCGGGGGGCCCTCCTACGAGCAGTACTTT.

The rearrangement links TRBV28 to TRBJ1-2; D unclear. Germline V gives CDR1 MDHEN, CDR2 SYDVKM. Trimming took off 6 bases at V and 8 bases at J, with 16 bases between the two ends. This CDR3 region has 13 residues. The CDR3 sequence is CASSLGRTWGYTF. As DNA, the CDR3 is TGTGCCAGCAGCCTGGGCAGGACTTGGGGCTACACCTTC.

This chain uses TRBV11-2 with TRBJ2-3, with 9 bases fitting TRBD1. In germline, CDR1 is SGHAT, CDR2 FQNNGV. V was clipped by 1 base and J by 5 bases; unmatched bases: 7. The CDR3 totals 16 residues. The CDR3 is CASSLGRTGVGDTQYF. Written as DNA, the CDR3 is TGTGCCAGCAGCTTAGGTAGGACAGGGGTAGGAGATACGCAGTATTTT.

The chain links TRBV27 to TRBJ2-3; 14 nucleotides agree with TRBD2. The CDR3 loop spans 21 amino acids. The trim removed 3 bases at V and 10 bases at J, leaving 24 bases unmatched. Germline V gene data show CDR1 as MNHEY and CDR2 as SMNVEV (reference sequence). In nucleotides, the CDR3 is TGTGCCAGCAGTTTGGGACTGACTAGCGGGGGGGCCCTCCCCACAATACAGGCGCAGTATTTT. Encoded protein: CASSLGLTSGGALPTIQAQYF.

This clone was detected only once. The chain joins TRBV2 to TRBJ2-3; 12 nucleotides align to TRBD2. Trimming at V came to 4 bases and at J to 6 bases, leaving 5 bases not matched to a gene. This CDR3 is built from 15 residues. Germline V gene data show CDR1 as SNHLY and CDR2 as FYNNEI. The chain's CDR3 is CASSVGTSGWDTQYF. For the CDR3, the DNA is TGTGCCAGCAGTGTGGGGACTAGCGGGTGGGATACGCAGTATTTT.

The chain combines TRBV5-5 with TRBJ2-5; perhaps TRBD2 as D (6 bases). The V and J ends lost 4 bases and 1 base respectively, with 23 bases between them. The CDR3 extends over 18 amino acids. Germline values: CDR1 SGHKS, CDR2 YYEKEE (reference sequence). The CDR3 bases are TGTGCCAGCAGCCCCGGGACGCGGGGCGCCGGTCTCCAAGAGACCCAGTACTTC. Translation gives CASSPGTRGAGLQETQYF.

CDR3 sequence (DNA): TGTGCCAGCAGCTTAGAGGTCCACCGGGGGGACTATGGCTACACCTTC. This translates into CASSLEVHRGDYGYTF. This chain connects TRBV11-2 to TRBJ1-2, with a weak D call TRBD1 (5 bases). In germline, CDR1 is SGHAT, CDR2 FQNNGV. Between the trimmed V and J ends, which lost 0 bases and 3 bases, there was a span of 14 bases. There are 16 residues in the CDR3.

CDR3 protein: CASSGDSRRETQYF. In DNA form, the CDR3 reads TGCGCCAGCAGTGGAGACTCGCGGAGAGAGACCCAGTACTTC. The chain links TRBV10-1 to TRBJ2-5; no clear D. Per germline, CDR1 WNHNN and CDR2 SYGVQD (reference sequence). There are 14 residues in the CDR3. Trimming took 4 bases from V and 4 from J, leaving 13 bases between them.